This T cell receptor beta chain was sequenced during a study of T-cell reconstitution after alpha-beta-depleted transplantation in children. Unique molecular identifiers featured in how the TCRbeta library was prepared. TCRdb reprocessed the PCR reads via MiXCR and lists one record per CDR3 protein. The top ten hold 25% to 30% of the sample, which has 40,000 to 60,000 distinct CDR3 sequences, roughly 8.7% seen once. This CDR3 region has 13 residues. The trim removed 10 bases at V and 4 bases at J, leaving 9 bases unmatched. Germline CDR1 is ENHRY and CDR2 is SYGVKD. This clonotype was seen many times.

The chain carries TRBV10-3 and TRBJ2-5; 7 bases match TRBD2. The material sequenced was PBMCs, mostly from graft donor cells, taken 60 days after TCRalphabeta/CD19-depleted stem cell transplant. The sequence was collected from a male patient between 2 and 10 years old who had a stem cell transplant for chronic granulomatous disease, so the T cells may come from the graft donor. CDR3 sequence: CATSGSALETQYF. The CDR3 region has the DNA TGTGCCACTAGCGGTTCCGCGCTAGAGACCCAGTACTTC.